The T cell receptor beta chain under discussion was sequenced for a study of regulatory T cells in long-lasting Graves disease (TCRdb year 2021). Study-level background: Persistent Graves' disease meant more than 5 years of antithyroid drug treatment with TSH receptor autoantibodies that stayed positive. Antithyroid drugs had been taken for approximately 10 years on average by persistent Graves' disease patients in the clinical cohort. Peripheral blood TCR sequencing and RNA sequencing compared persistent Graves' disease patients with newly diagnosed Graves' disease patients. The study was registered as a clinical trial and conducted in China. A total of 33 samples underwent TCR sequencing: some 13 from persistent and some 20 from newly diagnosed Graves' disease patients.

Study-level results and caveats: Because the primary lesion, thyroid tissue, could not be accessed, the study looked at peripheral blood alone. The authors noted that the small sample size was a limitation that may lower accuracy. Sequencing and analysis were restricted to the TCR beta chain. More public clonotypes were shared among persistent patients (over 2,500) than among newly diagnosed patients (over 900). Persistent Graves' disease patients showed lower TCR Shannon entropy and fewer highly expanded clones than newly diagnosed patients, suggesting clonal expansion. TRBV28, TRBJ1-2 and TRBJ2-5 were preferentially used in persistent disease, while TRBV20-1 and TRBJ2-1 were favored in newly diagnosed disease.

Library generation was performed with multiplex PCR. The reads were generated on an Illumina HiSeq 4000. iRepertoire HTBI primers and Arm-PCR amplification of CDR3 regions were used to construct TCR beta libraries. Before sequencing, the PCR products went through gel purification. The original pipeline was this. Across samples, approximately 68 TRBV and around 15 TRBJ segments were identified and used for gene usage analysis of CDR3 amino acid clonotypes. COPE and FqMerger were used to merge the filtered high-quality paired reads into contigs. Contigs were aligned with BLAST to IMGT TRBV, TRBD and TRBJ reference genes, and CDR3 was defined per IMGT. Highly expanded clones were defined as clonotypes with a frequency above 0.1%. Shannon entropy served as the measure of repertoire diversity, while the Gini coefficient captured V-J evenness. Public clonotypes were defined as clonotypes shared by more than one individual. The public reads were quality trimmed at Q25 with fastp and then assembled into clones with MiXCR by TCRdb, keeping productive beta chains. Each CDR3 protein gets just one entry, which takes the most common genes and DNA from the rows behind it. TCRdb's processing, not the study's, gives the V and J calls here. Here the sample has roughly 700,000 distinct CDR3 sequences; approximately 31% occur a single time. About 40% of the sample belongs to the ten largest clones.

This clonotype has ten or more counts. What this receptor recognizes is not known. Per-base qualities were not stored, and no clone one base away is much larger. Its CDR3 holds 12 amino acids, cysteine through phenylalanine. This entry keeps only the CDR3 DNA: 36 bases, framed from base 1. V sheds 6 bases and J sheds 4 bases, leaving 9 bases between their ends. In light of the paper, this sample's time point label describes: persistent/refractory GD, antithyroid drugs over 5 years with positive TRAb. For both TCR sequencing and RNA sequencing, RNA was extracted from PBMCs in TRIzol. The diagnosis of Graves' disease followed American Thyroid Association guidelines. Patients were recruited from an endocrinology department in Xi'an, China. Each patient gave approximately 9 milliliters of peripheral blood, collected in an EDTA anticoagulant tube. Ficoll Paque Plus density gradient separation was used to isolate PBMCs, and no further T cell sorting was performed. An Agilent 2100 Bioanalyzer and agarose gel were used to check RNA quality, while a NanoDrop 2000 measured RNA concentration.

Sequencing used peripheral blood mononuclear cells (PBMCs), obtained when the disease was refractory, from a patient treated with antithyroid drugs. This receptor was identified in a female donor with Graves disease. The rearrangement combines TRBV12-3 or TRBV12-4 with TRBJ2-5; no D gene call is confident. The CDR3 region reads CASSPTPETQYF. The DNA sequence is as follows: TGTGCCAGCAGCCCCACCCCAGAGACCCAGTACTTC.